The 11 T cell receptor beta chains below all came from one sample that was sequenced in a study of shared clonotypes between healthy human individuals. Produced via immunoSEQ multiplex PCR; TCRdb's table is partial and in-frame only. The sample has about a million clones; more than 60% are singletons. Specimen: memory CD4+ T cells sorted from blood. The subset is: CD45RA-negative fraction. These receptors came from a man between 18 and 29 years old in good health.

The rearrangement uses TRBV27 and TRBJ1-2, with 7 bases aligning to TRBD1. From germline, CDR1 is MNHEY and CDR2 SMNVEV (reference sequence). V lost 8 bases to trimming and J lost 1 base; unmatched junction nucleotides: 4. This CDR3 spans 13 amino acids. CDR3 loop: CASRRDSNYGYTF. CDR3 coding DNA: TGTGCCAGCCGTCGGGACAGTAACTATGGCTACACCTTC.

The V gene is TRBV7-8, the J gene TRBJ1-1, with D unresolved. The CDR3 loop spans 14 amino acids. Germline-derived CDR1 and CDR2 are SGHVS and FQNEAQ. V shed 6 bases and J shed 4 bases, with 15 bases lying between them. CDR3 protein: CASSPAWWSTEAFF. CDR3 in DNA: TGTGCCAGCAGTCCCGCCTGGTGGAGCACTGAAGCTTTCTTT.

This clone was detected a few times. The chain links TRBV6-1 to TRBJ1-3; no definite D call. The CDR3 runs 13 residues. Germline CDR1 and CDR2: MNHNS and SASEGT. V was clipped by 1 base and J by 4 bases, with 5 bases between them. CDR3 sequence: CASSEVAGNTIYF. The CDR3 bases are TGTGCCAGCAGTGAAGTTGCGGGAAACACCATATATTTT.

This clone showed up just once. The chain joins TRBV7-9 to TRBJ2-3, with 8 bases lining up with TRBD1. The V gene's germline CDR1 is SEHNR and CDR2 FQNEAQ (reference sequence). Losses at the gene ends were 8 bases for V and 7 bases for J; bases not matched to a gene: 14. CDR3 size: 15 residues. Written as DNA, the CDR3 is TGTGCCAGCGCCACCGGGACAGGAATTCTTAATACGCAGTATTTT. It translates to CASATGTGILNTQYF.

The V gene is TRBV4-1, the J gene TRBJ1-5; 10 bases are shared with TRBD1. V was clipped by 7 bases and J by 0 bases; unmatched bases: 12. This CDR3 comprises 18 residues. Germline loops: CDR1 MGHRA, CDR2 YSYEKL. CDR3 sequence (DNA): TGCGCCAGCAACGAGACAGGGGGCGGTGGGAGTAGCAATCAGCCCCAGCATTTT. Protein: CASNETGGGGSSNQPQHF.

This sequence joins TRBV12-5 and TRBJ2-2; D gene unclear. The CDR3 totals 16 residues. Germline V CDR1 and CDR2: LGHNT, FRNRAP. Trimming took 0 bases from V and 2 from J, leaving 10 bases between them. The CDR3 region is CASGLVEGANTGELFF. In DNA form, the CDR3 reads TGTGCTAGTGGTTTGGTAGAAGGAGCCAACACCGGGGAGCTGTTTTTT.

This rearrangement joins TRBV1 to TRBJ1-2. TRBV1 counts as a pseudogene. This CDR3 has 14 amino acids. DNA for the CDR3: TGCACCAGCAGCCAAGTACCTCGGTTAAGGGGCTACACCTTC. This sequence encodes CTSSQVPRLRGYTF.

This rearrangement joins TRBV30 to TRBJ1-1; D is unresolved. Germline assignment: CDR1 GTSNPN and CDR2 SVGIG (reference sequence). The CDR3 sequence is 16 residues long. The V gene lost 0 bases and the J gene lost 1 base, with 15 bases spanning the gap. CDR3 sequence reads: CAWSVERAVGNTEAFF. The CDR3 bases are TGTGCCTGGAGTGTAGAGAGGGCGGTAGGGAACACTGAAGCTTTCTTT.

The chain joins TRBV2 to TRBJ1-4, with a possible D match to TRBD1 (5 bases). With 6 bases removed from V and 2 bases from J, the gap between germline ends came to 16 bases. The CDR3 covers 16 residues. CDR1 SNHLY and CDR2 FYNNEI come from the germline V gene. CDR3 protein: CASRATPSGTNEKLFF. As DNA, the CDR3 is TGTGCCAGCAGGGCGACACCCTCAGGGACTAATGAAAAACTGTTTTTT. Full variable domain (outside the CDR3, taken from reference TRBV2 and TRBJ1-4): EPEVTQTPSHQVTQMGQEVILRCVPISNHLYFYWYRQILGQKVEFLVSFYNNEISEKSEIFDDQFSVERPDGSNFTLKIRSTKLEDSAMYFCASRATPSGTNEKLFFGSGTQLSVL.

The chain recombines TRBV7-2 with TRBJ2-1; TRBD2 aligns across 10 bases. CDR1 is SGHTA and CDR2 is FQGNSA in the germline V gene. J gave up 3 bases and V 5 bases, and 4 bases lay outside the gene matches. This CDR3 spans 15 amino acids. The CDR3 DNA is TGTGCCAGCAGCACACGACTAGCGGGCTACAATGAGCAGTTCTTC. This encodes CASSTRLAGYNEQFF.

The chain joins TRBV2 to TRBJ2-1; D not certain. In germline, CDR1 is SNHLY, CDR2 FYNNEI. V gave up 7 bases and J gave up 0 bases, with 13 bases separating them. This CDR3 spans 15 amino acids. CDR3 in amino acids: CASTFDGYSYNEQFF. The CDR3 bases are TGTGCCAGCACGTTCGACGGATACTCCTACAATGAGCAGTTCTTC.